Listed below are T cell receptor beta chains from one sample, sequenced in a study of blood T cell repertoires in COVID-19. TCRdb's table, derived via immunoSEQ multiplex PCR, lists solely in-frame clones and lacks some. The repertoire holds about 260,000 clones, roughly 90% seen once, with around 2.8% in the top ten. Sequencing was performed on PBMCs or T cells enriched from blood (not recorded which). Receptors originate from a middle-aged man who had been exposed to COVID-19. Each CDR3 is given with its conserved first and last residue. A D gene is named only where the DNA matches it firmly. Clone size appears in some rows only: once, few, many, or a class for an expanded clone.

v_call	j_call	clone_size	d_call	cdr3_aa	cdr3_nt
TRBV6-5	TRBJ2-7	NA	TRBD2	CASIRTSGSNYEQYF	TGTGCCAGCATTAGGACTAGCGGGAGTAATTACGAGCAGTACTTC
TRBV15	TRBJ1-2	NA	NA	CATSDVFGGVYGYTF	TGTGCCACCAGCGATGTTTTTGGGGGCGTCTATGGCTACACCTTC
TRBV7-2	TRBJ2-1	NA	TRBD2	CASSPIGTSLFNEQFF	TGTGCCAGCAGCCCCATCGGGACTAGCTTATTCAATGAGCAGTTCTTC
TRBV7-8	TRBJ2-1	NA	NA	CASSLAPGAGFF	TGTGCCAGCAGCTTAGCTCCGGGAGCGGGCTTCTTC
TRBV14	TRBJ2-5	NA	NA	CASSQDLTVQETQYF	TGTGCCAGCAGCCAAGATCTTACAGTCCAAGAGACCCAGTACTTC
TRBV28	TRBJ1-1	NA	NA	CASSTPQRFNTEAFF	TGTGCCAGCAGTACACCACAGAGATTCAACACTGAAGCTTTCTTT
TRBV6-2/TRBV6-3	TRBJ2-3	NA	TRBD2	CASSFGGGGGTDTQYF	TGTGCCAGCAGTTTCGGAGGCGGGGGGGGCACAGATACGCAGTATTTT
TRBV24-1	TRBJ1-6	NA	NA	CATEASRESPLHF	TGTGCCACCGAGGCCTCACGAGAGTCACCCCTCCACTTT
TRBV20-1	TRBJ1-5	NA	NA	CSASSQGNQPQHF	TGCAGTGCTAGTTCCCAGGGGAATCAGCCCCAGCATTTT
TRBV28	TRBJ2-7	NA	TRBD2	CASSRGGSYEQYF	TGTGCCAGCAGTCGGGGGGGCTCTTACGAGCAGTACTTC
TRBV21-1	TRBJ1-1	NA	NA	CASSKGDYEAFF	TGTGCCAGCAGCAAAGGCGACTATGAAGCTTTCTTT
TRBV9	TRBJ2-3	once	TRBD2	CASSVEVSGSLTDTQYF	TGTGCCAGCAGCGTAGAGGTTAGCGGGAGTTTGACAGATACGCAGTATTTT
TRBV11-2	TRBJ1-4	NA	NA	CASSRIGEVEKLFF	TGTGCCAGCAGCCGAATCGGGGAGGTTGAAAAACTGTTTTTT
TRBV6-5	TRBJ1-1	NA	TRBD1	CASNPDRGHRTEAFF	TGTGCCAGCAACCCGGACAGGGGGCATCGCACTGAAGCTTTCTTT
TRBV29-1	TRBJ2-2	NA	TRBD1	CSVPSGDRENTGELFF	TGCAGCGTACCCTCAGGAGACAGGGAAAACACCGGGGAGCTGTTTTTT